The sequence of this T cell receptor (beta chain) was determined in a study of blood T cell repertoires in COVID-19. Across the study: Whether acute or convalescent, the COVID-19 samples came from the United States, Italy and Spain. From T cells, B-cell-depleted T cells, or PBMCs came the material, which was cDNA or gDNA.

Per the original methods: Amplification of reference gene primers was used by the study to estimate nucleated cell counts. Data came from immunoSEQ multiplex PCR; TCRdb stores just in-frame clones and leaves some out. V and J calls plus clone size are reproduced from that table; the DNA served to infer D and trimming. The sample lists roughly 120,000 clones; 75% to 80% were seen once. This CDR3 comprises 17 residues. In germline, CDR1 is MDHEN, CDR2 SYDVKM. Between the trimmed V and J ends, which lost 5 bases and 4 bases, there was a span of 23 bases. This chain links TRBV28 with TRBJ1-1, with no clear D. This clonotype was sampled from a woman older than 75 with active or convalescent COVID-19. Material for sequencing was peripheral blood. CDR3 nucleotide sequence: TGTGCCAGCAGTCCCTACCTCGCCCCGGGGTTCGGCACTGAAGCTTTCTTT. This gives the protein CASSPYLAPGFGTEAFF.